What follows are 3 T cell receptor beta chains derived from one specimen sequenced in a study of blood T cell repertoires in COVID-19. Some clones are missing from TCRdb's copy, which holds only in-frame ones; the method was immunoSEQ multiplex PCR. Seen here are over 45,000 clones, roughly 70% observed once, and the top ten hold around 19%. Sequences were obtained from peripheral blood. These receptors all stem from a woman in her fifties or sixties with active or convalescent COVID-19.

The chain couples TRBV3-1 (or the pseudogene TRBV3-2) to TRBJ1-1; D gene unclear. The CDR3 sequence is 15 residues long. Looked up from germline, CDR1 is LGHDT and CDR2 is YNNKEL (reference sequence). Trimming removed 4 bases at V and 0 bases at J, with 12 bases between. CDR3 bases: TGTGCCAGCAGCCGGAGCAACGGCATGAACACTGAAGCTTTCTTT. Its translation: CASSRSNGMNTEAFF.

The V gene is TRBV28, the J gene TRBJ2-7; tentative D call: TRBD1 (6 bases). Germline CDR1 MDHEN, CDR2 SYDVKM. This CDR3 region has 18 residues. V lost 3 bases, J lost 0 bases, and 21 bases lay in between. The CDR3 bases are TGTGCCAGCAGTTTTCCCTGGGACCAGGGACAATACTCCTACGAGCAGTACTTC. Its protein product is CASSFPWDQGQYSYEQYF.

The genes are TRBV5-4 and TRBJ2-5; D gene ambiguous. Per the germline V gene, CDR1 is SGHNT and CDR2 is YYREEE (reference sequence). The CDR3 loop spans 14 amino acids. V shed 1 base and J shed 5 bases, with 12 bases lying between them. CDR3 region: CASSLPGRRETQYF. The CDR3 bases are TGTGCCAGCAGCTTGCCAGGTCGACGGGAGACCCAGTACTTC.